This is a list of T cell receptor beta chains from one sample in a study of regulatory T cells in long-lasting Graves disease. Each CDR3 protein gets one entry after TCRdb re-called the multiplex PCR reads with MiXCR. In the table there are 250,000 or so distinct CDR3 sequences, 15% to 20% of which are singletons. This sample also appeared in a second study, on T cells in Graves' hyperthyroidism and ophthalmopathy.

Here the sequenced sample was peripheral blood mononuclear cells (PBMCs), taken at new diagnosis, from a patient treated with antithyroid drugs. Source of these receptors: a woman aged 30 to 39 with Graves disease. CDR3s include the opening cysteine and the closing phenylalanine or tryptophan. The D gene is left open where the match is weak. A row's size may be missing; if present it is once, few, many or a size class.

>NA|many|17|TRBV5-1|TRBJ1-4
CASSLAHGGATNEKLFF
TGCGCCAGCAGCTTGGCACACGGGGGAGCAACTAATGAAAAACTGTTTTTT
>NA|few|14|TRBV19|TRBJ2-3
CASSRGDSTDTQYF
TGTGCCAGTAGCAGGGGGGATAGCACAGATACGCAGTATTTT
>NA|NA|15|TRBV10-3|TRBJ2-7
CAIGNRAGEGYEQYF
TGTGCCATCGGGAACAGGGCCGGGGAGGGGTACGAGCAGTACTTC
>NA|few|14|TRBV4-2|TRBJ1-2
CASNLKEGCGGYTF
TGTGCCAGCAACTTAAAGGAGGGATGCGGAGGCTACACCTTC
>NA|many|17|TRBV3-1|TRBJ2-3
CASSPSGAPLGTDTQYF
TGTGCCAGCAGCCCCTCGGGAGCCCCTCTCGGGACAGATACGCAGTATTTT
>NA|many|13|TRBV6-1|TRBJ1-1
CASNEGRVTEAFF
TGTGCCAGCAATGAGGGACGGGTTACTGAAGCTTTCTTT
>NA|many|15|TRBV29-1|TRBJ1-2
CSVEDRTTANYGYTF
TGCAGCGTTGAAGATCGAACGACAGCGAACTATGGCTACACCTTC
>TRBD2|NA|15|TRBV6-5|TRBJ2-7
CASSYGTSGDYEQYF
TGTGCCAGCAGTTATGGGACTAGCGGGGACTACGAGCAGTACTTC
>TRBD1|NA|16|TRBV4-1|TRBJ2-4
CASSPYLGQPRNIQYF
TGCGCCAGCAGCCCCTACCTGGGACAGCCCAGGAACATTCAGTACTTC
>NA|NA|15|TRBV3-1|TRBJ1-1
CASSQEADRNTEAFF
TGTGCCAGCAGCCAAGAAGCTGATAGGAACACTGAAGCTTTCTTT
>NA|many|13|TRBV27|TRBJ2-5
CASELTQQETQYF
TGTGCCAGCGAATTAACACAGCAAGAGACCCAGTACTTC
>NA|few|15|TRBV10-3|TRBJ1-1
CAISEASVANTEAFF
TGTGCCATCAGTGAAGCTTCAGTGGCCAACACTGAAGCTTTCTTT
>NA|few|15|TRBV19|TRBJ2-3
CASTPLTGAPDTQYF
TGTGCCAGTACCCCCCTGACGGGGGCCCCAGATACGCAGTATTTT
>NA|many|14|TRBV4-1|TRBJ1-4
CASSPRSLGEKLFF
TGCGCCAGCAGCCCTCGGTCCCTGGGGGAAAAACTGTTTTTT
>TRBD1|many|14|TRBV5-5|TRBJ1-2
CASSSPTGRYGYTF
TGTGCCAGCAGCTCACCGACAGGGAGGTATGGCTACACCTTC
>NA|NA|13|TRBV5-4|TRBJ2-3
CASSKSGTDTQYF
TGTGCCAGCAGCAAAAGCGGCACAGATACGCAGTATTTT
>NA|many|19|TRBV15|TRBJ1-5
CATSRSGGFRGYSNQPQHF
TGTGCCACCAGCAGATCGGGGGGTTTTAGGGGCTATAGCAATCAGCCCCAGCATTTT
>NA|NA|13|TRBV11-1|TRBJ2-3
CASRKRLTDTQYF
TGTGCCAGCAGAAAACGGCTCACAGATACGCAGTATTTT
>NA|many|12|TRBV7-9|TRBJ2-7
CASSLYDDEQYF
TGTGCCAGCAGCTTATATGACGACGAGCAGTACTTC
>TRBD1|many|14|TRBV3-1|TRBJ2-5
CASTGGQEEETQYF
TGTGCCAGCACCGGAGGACAGGAAGAAGAGACCCAGTACTTC
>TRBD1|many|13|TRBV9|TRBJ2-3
CASRGGASDTQYF
TGTGCCAGCAGAGGGGGCGCATCAGATACGCAGTATTTT
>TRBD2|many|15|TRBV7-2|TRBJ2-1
CASSFSGGAFPEQFF
TGTGCCAGCAGCTTTAGCGGGGGGGCCTTCCCTGAGCAGTTCTTC
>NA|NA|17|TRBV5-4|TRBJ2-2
CASSPEGGGAFVGELFF
TGTGCCAGCAGCCCCGAGGGGGGGGGGGCCTTTGTGGGGGAGCTGTTTTTT
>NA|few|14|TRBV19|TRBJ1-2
CASQQIGPPNGYTF
TGTGCCAGTCAACAGATCGGGCCACCAAACGGCTACACCTTC
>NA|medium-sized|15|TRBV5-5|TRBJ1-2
CASSMAEGHNYGYTF
TGCGCCAGCAGCATGGCGGAGGGACACAACTATGGCTACACCTTC
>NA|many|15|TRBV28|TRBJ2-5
CASSLSQGGFETQYF
TGTGCCAGCAGTTTATCCCAGGGGGGGTTTGAGACCCAGTACTTC